The clone carrying this T cell receptor beta chain rates as medium-sized. Its antigen is unknown. TRB rearrangements spanning V, D and J were amplified using mixed TRB-A/B primers. MiXCR was run by TCRdb on the multiplex PCR reads, yielding one entry per CDR3 protein. The sample consists of about 1,500 distinct CDR3 sequences, 28% of them appearing once. Amplification of TCR beta used genomic DNA extracted from peripheral blood. This sample is part of a study of T cell repertoires in aging, cancer and after chemotherapy. Overall study findings and caveats: In healthy donors, age-related TCR diversity loss mainly reflected lost richness. Compared with age-matched healthy donors, untreated hematological or solid cancer patients showed higher blood TCR clonality.

This clonotype originated in a human donor with a solid tumor. Sequenced sample: blood.

The CDR3 is CASSFRQVNYGYTF. The CDR3 DNA follows: TGTGCCAGCAGCTTCCGACAGGTTAACTATGGCTACACCTTC. This chain links TRBV5-4 with TRBJ1-2, with a tentative D call TRBD1 (6 bases). This CDR3 has 14 residues. The V gene lost 2 bases and the J gene lost 1 base, with 9 bases spanning the gap. Per germline, CDR1 SGHNT and CDR2 YYREEE (reference sequence). Together with reference TRBV5-4 and TRBJ1-2, the CDR3 gives the full variable domain: ETGVTQSPTHLIKTRGQQVTLRCSSQSGHNTVSWYQQALGQGPQFIFQYYREEENGRGNFPPRFSGLQFPNYSSELNVNALELDDSALYLCASSFRQVNYGYTFGSGTRLTVV.